A selection of T cell receptor beta chains follows, all from one sample in a study of response to subunit inactivated influenza vaccine. TCRdb re-derived calls from the RT-PCR reads in MiXCR, one entry per CDR3 protein. The sample consists of about 540,000 distinct CDR3 sequences, approximately 22% of them appearing once. These same data were also listed under a study on T cells expressing NK-cell markers.

The material was CD4+ T cells sorted from PBMCs, obtained 11 to 12 days after vaccination. These TCRs come from a man aged 50 to 59 who received an inactivated influenza vaccine. Both conserved end residues are trimmed from each CDR3. The D gene is left open where the match is weak.

V gene: TRBV20-1; D gene: TRBD2; CDR3 protein: SAPGTSGMSSYEQY
V gene: TRBV5-6; D gene: TRBD1; CDR3 protein: ASSLGDREQETQY
V gene: TRBV7-9; D gene: .; CDR3 protein: ASSFLGADTQY
V gene: TRBV3-1; D gene: .; CDR3 protein: ASSQGTGLVEQF
V gene: TRBV20-1; D gene: .; CDR3 protein: SASTGGVQETQY
V gene: TRBV29-1; D gene: TRBD2; CDR3 protein: SALAGVNEQY
V gene: TRBV4-1; D gene: .; CDR3 protein: ASSQAGQPQH
V gene: TRBV28; D gene: TRBD1; CDR3 protein: ASSSLRTGYTEAF
V gene: TRBV5-1; D gene: TRBD1; CDR3 protein: ASSFEGAGEAF
V gene: TRBV11-2; D gene: TRBD2; CDR3 protein: ASSPGLAGVPPETQY
V gene: TRBV7-2; D gene: .; CDR3 protein: ASSLGTNNSPLH
V gene: TRBV14; D gene: .; CDR3 protein: ASSHLNRVQGTEAF
V gene: TRBV5-1; D gene: TRBD2; CDR3 protein: ASSSLRGRADEQY
V gene: TRBV6-2/TRBV6-3; D gene: TRBD1; CDR3 protein: ASSLVGTGGSQPQH
V gene: TRBV11-2; D gene: TRBD2; CDR3 protein: ASSLVSGGRSSSYNEQF
V gene: TRBV28; D gene: TRBD2; CDR3 protein: ASSLLTSGYEQY
V gene: TRBV7-9; D gene: .; CDR3 protein: ASSGAEKNIQY
V gene: TRBV5-1; D gene: TRBD2; CDR3 protein: ASSLGTSGRVDTQY
V gene: TRBV7-2; D gene: TRBD2; CDR3 protein: ASSSEREGEQF
V gene: TRBV29-1; D gene: .; CDR3 protein: SVEVSGPREAF
V gene: TRBV7-2; D gene: .; CDR3 protein: ASSFWGTDTQY
V gene: TRBV6-2/TRBV6-3; D gene: TRBD1; CDR3 protein: ASSYKQGAGQNQPQH
V gene: TRBV6-1; D gene: .; CDR3 protein: ASKLNSGTPGELF
V gene: TRBV12-3/TRBV12-4; D gene: .; CDR3 protein: ASSLGGGNTIY
V gene: TRBV7-2; D gene: TRBD1; CDR3 protein: ASSLSPTGRTDTQY
V gene: TRBV5-6; D gene: .; CDR3 protein: ASSLATEQF
V gene: TRBV14; D gene: .; CDR3 protein: ASSQDVGRNEKLF
V gene: TRBV12-3/TRBV12-4; D gene: TRBD2; CDR3 protein: ASSFERGIGETQY
V gene: TRBV15; D gene: TRBD2; CDR3 protein: ATSLLAVGSDTQY
V gene: TRBV14; D gene: .; CDR3 protein: ASSPGWLQETQY
V gene: TRBV20-1; D gene: TRBD2; CDR3 protein: SASSLAANNEQF
V gene: TRBV5-1; D gene: TRBD1; CDR3 protein: ASSLAQGVDGYT
V gene: TRBV7-9; D gene: .; CDR3 protein: ASSSAVVTGELF
V gene: TRBV6-1; D gene: .; CDR3 protein: ASRVGPTRAEAF
V gene: TRBV14; D gene: TRBD2; CDR3 protein: ASSRRSLWPSGNLYNEQF
V gene: TRBV20-1; D gene: .; CDR3 protein: SASFVRLTDTQY
V gene: TRBV6-4; D gene: .; CDR3 protein: ASSDSSTGTDTQY
V gene: TRBV7-2; D gene: TRBD2; CDR3 protein: ASSPPGLAGGLETQY
V gene: TRBV20-1; D gene: .; CDR3 protein: SARPATDTQY
V gene: TRBV29-1; D gene: TRBD1; CDR3 protein: SVDRGTGGRDT
V gene: TRBV5-6; D gene: .; CDR3 protein: ASSSENRGRGNEQF
V gene: TRBV7-9; D gene: .; CDR3 protein: ASSLAGRGGYT
V gene: TRBV28; D gene: TRBD1; CDR3 protein: ASSKQGAGSDTQY
V gene: TRBV20-1; D gene: TRBD2; CDR3 protein: SAGLAGGYQETQY
V gene: TRBV7-9; D gene: .; CDR3 protein: ASSLAGTHGEKLF
V gene: TRBV28; D gene: TRBD2; CDR3 protein: ASSLLQRGTQY
V gene: TRBV7-2; D gene: .; CDR3 protein: ASSLRHSEFRNTGKLF
V gene: TRBV18; D gene: TRBD2; CDR3 protein: ASSRSGTYNEQF
V gene: TRBV12-3/TRBV12-4; D gene: .; CDR3 protein: ASSSSFLATDTQY
V gene: TRBV28; D gene: TRBD1; CDR3 protein: ASSRQGAGEPDTQY
V gene: TRBV29-1; D gene: .; CDR3 protein: SVWRTEAF
V gene: TRBV27; D gene: .; CDR3 protein: ASSPSSLLNEKLF
V gene: TRBV7-9; D gene: .; CDR3 protein: ASSFRSLPLYNEQF
V gene: TRBV3-1; D gene: TRBD2; CDR3 protein: ASSQDLAGGNTDTQY
V gene: TRBV21-1; D gene: .; CDR3 protein: ASGTLYDSGANVLT